One and the same sample provided the 19 T cell receptor beta chains below, sequenced in a study of T-cell reconstitution after alpha-beta-depleted transplantation in children. It was with unique molecular identifiers that the TCRbeta library was prepared. Via MiXCR, TCRdb re-called the PCR reads, giving one row per CDR3 protein. The repertoire has tens of thousands of distinct CDR3 sequences, about 14% of them found once; the top ten carry around a quarter. The sample consisted of PBMCs, mostly from graft donor cells, taken 180 days after TCRalphabeta/CD19-depleted stem cell transplant. These receptors were collected from a male patient aged 2 to 9 who had a stem cell transplant for acute lymphoblastic leukemia, so the T cells may come from the graft donor.

The chain couples TRBV18 to TRBJ1-1; D uncertain. The V gene lost 3 bases and the J gene lost 0 bases, with 5 bases spanning the gap. Looked up from germline, CDR1 is KGHSH and CDR2 is LQKENI. The CDR3 spans 13 residues. The CDR3 region is CASSPSVNTEAFF. CDR3 bases: TGTGCCAGCTCACCGTCAGTGAACACTGAAGCTTTCTTT.

This clonotype was counted a few times. The chain carries TRBV7-9 and TRBJ2-2, with 8 positions matching TRBD2. CDR3 length: 17 residues. The V segment lost 2 bases and the J segment 1 base; nucleotides outside the gene matches: 6. Germline V gene data show CDR1 as SEHNR and CDR2 as FQNEAQ (reference sequence). The CDR3 DNA reads as TGTGCCAGCAGCTTAAGGTCGCTAGCGGGGAACACCGGGGAGCTGTTTTTT. Its protein product is CASSLRSLAGNTGELFF.

This clonotype was picked up many times. The chain uses TRBV15 and TRBJ2-1, with 8 bases that match TRBD2. The germline V gene encodes CDR1 LNHNV and CDR2 YYDKDF (reference sequence). This CDR3 has 15 residues. V was pared by 5 bases and J by 3 bases, with 6 bases of the junction left unmatched. The CDR3 DNA follows: TGTGCCACCAGCGCCTTAGCGGGGAACTACAATGAGCAGTTCTTC. It is translated as CATSALAGNYNEQFF.

The chain recombines TRBV7-2 with TRBJ2-3; D may be TRBD1 (5 bases). From germline, CDR1 is SGHTA and CDR2 FQGNSA. V was shortened by 1 base and J by 0 bases, with 8 bases between the two germline ends. The length of the CDR3 is 15 residues. Here the CDR3 DNA reads TGTGCCAGCAGCTTAGGCAGGGCTAGCACAGATACGCAGTATTTT. Protein product: CASSLGRASTDTQYF.

V is TRBV11-2 and J is TRBJ2-6; D is uncertain. There are 19 residues in the CDR3. CDR1 and CDR2 from the germline V gene are SGHAT and FQNNGV. Trimming took 2 bases from V and 0 from J, leaving 17 bases between them. CDR3 residues: CASSLKATVPHSGANVLTF. CDR3 DNA: TGTGCCAGCAGCTTAAAGGCTACAGTCCCACACTCTGGGGCCAACGTCCTGACTTTC. Full variable domain (remainder filled in from reference TRBV11-2 and TRBJ2-6): EAGVAQSPRYKIIEKRQSVAFWCNPISGHATLYWYQQILGQGPKLLIQFQNNGVVDDSQLPKDRFSAERLKGVDSTLKIQPAKLEDSAVYLCASSLKATVPHSGANVLTFGAGSRLTVL.

This rearrangement joins TRBV25-1 to TRBJ1-2; 7 positions match TRBD1. Germline CDR1 MGHDK, CDR2 SYGVNS. Trimming removed 4 bases from V and 3 bases from J; junction bases left unmatched: 5. The CDR3 consists of 14 residues. The CDR3 reads CASSGRDRHYGYTF. DNA of the CDR3: TGTGCCAGCAGTGGAAGGGACAGACACTATGGCTACACCTTC.

There are many counts of this clonotype. The chain carries TRBV6-5 and TRBJ2-7; D gene uncertain. The V end was cut by 5 bases, the J end by 2 bases, with 4 bases between. The V gene's germline CDR1 is MNHEY and CDR2 SVGAGI. The length of the CDR3 is 11 residues. CDR3 sequence reads: CASSSTYEQYF. In nucleotides, the CDR3 is TGTGCCAGCAGTAGCACCTACGAGCAGTACTTC.

The chain is built from TRBV20-1 and TRBJ2-2; a weak D match, TRBD2 (6 bases). CDR3 length equals 13 residues. The ends were cut back, 4 bases at V and 8 bases at J, with 14 bases in the middle. The germline CDR1 and CDR2 sequences are DFQATT and SNEGSKA (reference sequence). As DNA, the CDR3 is TGCAGTGCTAAATCCCCGGGAGTGGGGGAGCTGTTTTTT. Its translation is CSAKSPGVGELFF.

In its sample, this clonotype was seen a few times. J is TRBJ2-1 and V is TRBV6-5; TRBD1 matches at 9 bases. The CDR3 has 16 amino acids. Looked up from germline, CDR1 is MNHEY and CDR2 is SVGAGI. Losses at the gene ends were 2 bases for V and 5 bases for J; bases not matched to a gene: 7. CDR3 region: CASSYQAQGAHNEQFF. CDR3 nucleotides: TGTGCCAGCAGTTACCAGGCACAGGGGGCGCACAATGAGCAGTTCTTC.

This rearrangement joins TRBV28 to TRBJ1-6; D is unresolved. The CDR3 is 14 residues long. The germline V gene encodes CDR1 MDHEN and CDR2 SYDVKM. V dropped 5 bases and J dropped 9 bases, with 14 bases sitting between them. CDR3 in DNA: TGTGCCAGCAGTGCCTCCCCGGAGGGTTCACCCCTCCACTTT. Translated, it gives CASSASPEGSPLHF.

The J gene is TRBJ2-1, the V gene TRBV20-1, with TRBD1 as a possible D gene (6 bases). Germline V CDR1 and CDR2: DFQATT, SNEGSKA (reference sequence). V lost 6 bases and J 2 bases, leaving 14 bases between the germline ends. This CDR3 is 14 amino acids long. This chain's CDR3 is CSARRWTAYNEQFF. The CDR3 nucleotides read TGCAGTGCGCGGCGGTGGACAGCCTACAATGAGCAGTTCTTC.

The chain joins TRBV28 to TRBJ2-5, with no clear D. Trimming removed 3 bases at V and 7 bases at J, with 12 bases between. This CDR3 spans 13 amino acids. Looked up from germline, CDR1 is MDHEN and CDR2 is SYDVKM. The CDR3 nucleotides read TGTGCCAGCAGTTTTGTGAACTCCCGGACCCAGTACTTC. Amino acid sequence: CASSFVNSRTQYF.

The J gene is TRBJ2-2, the V gene TRBV4-2; TRBD2 might be the D (6 bases). The V gene lost 4 bases and the J gene lost 6 bases, with 21 bases spanning the gap. CDR3 length equals 17 residues. Germline V CDR1 and CDR2: LGHNA, YNFKEQ. The CDR3 coding sequence is TGTGCCAGCAGCCGCGGACTCTTCCGGGAGTTTGCCGGGGAGCTGTTTTTT. Residues: CASSRGLFREFAGELFF.

In its sample, this clonotype was seen a few times. The chain couples TRBV7-2 to TRBJ1-1; D remains ambiguous. V was trimmed by 1 base and J by 9 bases, leaving 15 bases between them. CDR3 length equals 14 residues. Germline V gene data show CDR1 as SGHTA and CDR2 as FQGNSA. The CDR3 protein is CASSLVSVGRKAFF. DNA of the CDR3: TGTGCCAGCAGCTTAGTTTCGGTAGGGAGGAAAGCTTTCTTT.

This clonotype was seen a handful of times. V is TRBV16 and J is TRBJ2-1; 10 bases agree with TRBD1. Germline V gives CDR1 KGHSY, CDR2 FQNENV. Unmatched junction bases numbered 8, after V lost 3 bases and J lost 0 bases. The CDR3 runs to 18 residues. CDR3: CASSHPDRGRGSYNEQFF. The CDR3 region has the DNA TGTGCCAGCAGCCATCCCGACAGGGGGCGAGGCTCCTACAATGAGCAGTTCTTC. Together with reference TRBV16 and TRBJ2-1, the CDR3 gives the full variable domain: GEEVAQTPKHLVRGEGQKAKLYCAPIKGHSYVFWYQQVLKNEFKFLISFQNENVFDETGMPKERFSAKCLPNSPCSLEIQATKLEDSAVYFCASSHPDRGRGSYNEQFFGPGTRLTVL.

CDR3 sequence reads: CASSLFLAGTDTQYF. DNA of the CDR3: TGTGCCAGCAGCTTGTTCCTAGCGGGCACAGATACGCAGTATTTT. This rearrangement joins TRBV7-9 to TRBJ2-3; 7 bases fit TRBD2. The CDR3 is 15 amino acids. Germline V gives CDR1 SEHNR, CDR2 FQNEAQ (reference sequence). Losses at the gene ends were 3 bases for V and 1 base for J; bases not matched to a gene: 4.

The rearrangement uses TRBV4-3 and TRBJ1-1; D uncertain. V shed 4 bases and J shed 4 bases, with 13 bases lying between them. CDR3 length: 14 residues. Looked up from germline, CDR1 is LGHNA and CDR2 is YSLEER. The DNA of the CDR3 is TGCGCCAGCAGCCGATTCTCAGCGAGCACTGAAGCTTTCTTT. Translation gives CASSRFSASTEAFF.

The chain joins TRBV20-1 to TRBJ2-1, with D possibly matching TRBD2 (5 bases). Deletions cut 0 bases from V and 0 bases from J, with 9 bases between. In germline, CDR1 is DFQATT, CDR2 SNEGSKA (reference sequence). The CDR3 is 15 amino acids. The DNA for the CDR3 is TGCAGTGCTAGAGATCTAGGAGGCTCCTACAATGAGCAGTTCTTC. It specifies CSARDLGGSYNEQFF.

Notes on this clonotype: This may be a read error: a much more frequent sequence differs by one nucleotide. This chain joins TRBV20-1 and TRBJ2-3, with 9 bases aligning to TRBD2. Germline CDR1 is DFQATT and CDR2 is SNEGSKA (reference sequence). V lost 3 bases, J lost 4 bases, and 14 bases stayed unmatched. This CDR3 region has 17 residues. The CDR3, as DNA: TGCAGTGCTAGGGAGGGTAGCGGGGGAACTGGAGCAGATACGCAGTATTTT. Translation gives CSAREGSGGTGADTQYF.